Presented here are 18 T cell receptor beta chains from one specimen sequenced in a study of identical twins. TCRdb itself ran the 5' RACE reads through MiXCR, one entry per CDR3 protein. This repertoire shows about 520,000 distinct CDR3 sequences, under 25% found once; its top ten account for approximately 0.95%. The same sample was also studied in work on T cells expressing NK-cell markers.

Sequenced material: CD4+ T cells sorted from blood. The source of these receptors is a woman aged 18-29 years in good health.

This clonotype was seen a handful of times. The chain carries TRBV5-5 and TRBJ2-5, with D possibly called TRBD1 or TRBD2 (5 bases each). The V gene lost 7 bases and the J gene lost 1 base, with 14 bases spanning the gap. This CDR3 spans 14 amino acids. Germline assignment: CDR1 SGHKS and CDR2 YYEKEE (reference sequence). CDR3: CASAGTRIQETQYF. The DNA for the CDR3 is TGTGCCAGCGCTGGGACCAGGATCCAAGAGACCCAGTACTTC.

The V call is TRBV29-1, the J call TRBJ1-2; D not resolved. Trimming took off 3 bases at V and 8 bases at J, with 7 bases between the two ends. The V gene's germline CDR1 is SQVTM and CDR2 ANQGSEA. This CDR3 comprises 10 residues. CDR3 DNA: TGCAGCGTTGATGCGGAAGGCTACACCTTC. This encodes CSVDAEGYTF.

The gene calls are TRBV9 and TRBJ2-1; 8 nucleotides align to TRBD2. CDR1 and CDR2 from the germline V gene are SGDLS and YYNGEE. The CDR3 contains 16 residues. J lost 7 bases, V lost 4 bases, and 13 bases had no gene match. In nucleotides, the CDR3 is TGTGCCAGCAGCACCACCGGGACTAGTAGGTTGAATGAGCAGTTCTTC. Its protein product is CASSTTGTSRLNEQFF.

J is TRBJ2-3 and V is TRBV4-2, with 10 bases identical to TRBD2. This CDR3 is 17 amino acids long. J gave up 4 bases and V 2 bases, and 9 bases lay outside the gene matches. Germline CDR1 is LGHNA and CDR2 is YNFKEQ. The CDR3 loop is CASSQHERGGMADTQYF. The CDR3 bases are TGTGCCAGCAGCCAACACGAGCGGGGGGGCATGGCAGATACGCAGTATTTT.

The chain couples TRBV20-1 to TRBJ2-5; D may be TRBD1 (8 bases). The CDR3 spans 13 residues. V lost 5 bases, J lost 5 bases, and 15 bases lay in between. Looked up from germline, CDR1 is DFQATT and CDR2 is SNEGSKA (reference sequence). The CDR3 DNA is TGCAGTGCTTATTACAGGGGGGGGGAGACCCAGTACTTC. Protein: CSAYYRGGETQYF.

This clonotype was found a few times. This CDR3 reads CASSERGSGNTIYF. CDR3 bases: TGCGCCAGCAGTGAACGAGGGTCTGGAAACACCATATATTTT. The chain is built from TRBV10-1 and TRBJ1-3, with no clear D. Germline V gives CDR1 WNHNN, CDR2 SYGVQD (reference sequence). Trimming left V 3 bases short and J 1 base short, with 7 bases between. The CDR3 consists of 14 residues.

This clonotype appeared many times. This chain links TRBV5-1 with TRBJ1-1; D remains unclear. Trimming took 0 bases from V and 8 from J, leaving 8 bases between them. The CDR3 consists of 12 residues. Germline values: CDR1 SGHRS, CDR2 YFSETQ. In nucleotides, the CDR3 is TGCGCCAGCAGCTTGGAAGGTTCAGAAGCTTTCTTT. It is translated as CASSLEGSEAFF. Using reference TRBV5-1 and TRBJ1-1 for the parts outside the CDR3, the full variable domain is KAGVTQTPRYLIKTRGQQVTLSCSPISGHRSVSWYQQTPGQGLQFLFEYFSETQRNKGNFPGRFSGRQFSNSRSEMNVSTLELGDSALYLCASSLEGSEAFFGQGTRLTVV.

The J gene is TRBJ2-7, the V gene TRBV10-3; tentatively, D is TRBD2 (5 bases). The CDR3 consists of 11 residues. Per germline, CDR1 ENHRY and CDR2 SYGVKD. With 3 bases removed from V and 7 bases from J, the gap between germline ends came to 7 bases. CDR3 protein: CAISETGEQYF. CDR3 nucleotide sequence: TGTGCCATCAGTGAAACGGGGGAGCAGTACTTC.

This clonotype was detected once. The chain recombines TRBV19 with TRBJ2-5, with D possibly matching TRBD2 (5 bases). The length of the CDR3 is 15 residues. Germline-derived CDR1 and CDR2 are LNHDA and SQIVND (reference sequence). Trimming removed 5 bases from V and 5 bases from J, with 18 bases in between. The CDR3 sequence is CASSLPGMARETQYF. CDR3 nucleotide sequence: TGTGCCAGTAGTTTACCGGGAATGGCGCGGGAGACCCAGTACTTC.

This rearrangement joins TRBV7-3 to TRBJ2-7; 8 bases align to TRBD1. The germline CDR1 and CDR2 sequences are SGHTA and FQGTGA. With 5 bases clipped from V and 2 bases from J, the junction kept 5 bases outside the gene matches. The CDR3 extends over 14 amino acids. The CDR3 region is CASSPAGGPYEQYF. The CDR3 DNA reads as TGTGCCAGCAGCCCCGCAGGGGGCCCCTACGAGCAGTACTTC.

The chain is built from TRBV14 and TRBJ2-7; D not certain. Per the germline V gene, CDR1 is SGHDN and CDR2 is FVKESK. V gave up 1 base and J gave up 1 base, with 5 bases separating them. The CDR3 runs 13 residues. CDR3 amino acids: CASSQAVSYEQYF. The CDR3 bases are TGTGCCAGCAGCCAAGCTGTTTCCTACGAGCAGTACTTC. Filled out from reference TRBV14 and TRBJ2-7, the complete variable domain reads EAGVTQFPSHSVIEKGQTVTLRCDPISGHDNLYWYRRVMGKEIKFLLHFVKESKQDESGMPNNRFLAERTGGTYSTLKVQPAELEDSGVYFCASSQAVSYEQYFGPGTRLTVT.

CDR3 in DNA: TGCAGTGCTTTACAGGGGGCTTATGAAGCTTTCTTT. It specifies CSALQGAYEAFF. The V call is TRBV20-1, the J call TRBJ1-1, with TRBD1 matching over 9 bases. The CDR3 is made up of 12 amino acids. V was clipped by 5 bases and J by 7 bases; unmatched bases: 5. Germline V gene lookup returns CDR1 DFQATT and CDR2 SNEGSKA (reference sequence).

This chain uses TRBV10-3 with TRBJ2-6; D possibly matches TRBD1 or TRBD2 (5 bases each). The CDR3 is 11 amino acids. V was trimmed by 7 bases and J by 12 bases, leaving 10 bases between them. Germline-derived CDR1 and CDR2 are ENHRY and SYGVKD. CDR3 loop: CAITLGVVLTF. The CDR3 DNA is TGTGCCATCACCTTGGGGGTCGTCCTGACTTTC.

This chain joins TRBV3-1 and TRBJ2-7, with TRBD1 identical over 7 bases. Germline V gene lookup returns CDR1 LGHDT and CDR2 YNNKEL (reference sequence). V lost 9 bases, J lost 5 bases, and 16 bases stayed unmatched. The CDR3 consists of 15 residues. The CDR3 loop is CASTPSLDRDHEQYF. In nucleotides, the CDR3 is TGTGCCAGTACACCCTCACTCGACAGGGACCACGAGCAGTACTTC.

The rearrangement links TRBV29-1 to TRBJ1-5; D is undetermined. V was trimmed by 4 bases and J by 5 bases, leaving 9 bases between them. The germline CDR1 and CDR2 sequences are SQVTM and ANQGSEA. There are 12 residues in the CDR3. CDR3 bases: TGCAGCGTTGGGACGGTGGATCAGCCCCAGCATTTT. It codes for CSVGTVDQPQHF.

This clonotype was counted between two and nine times. The gene calls are TRBV20-1 and TRBJ2-7, with 9 nucleotides matching TRBD1. Losses at the gene ends were 6 bases for V and 4 bases for J; bases not matched to a gene: 13. The germline gives CDR1 DFQATT, CDR2 SNEGSKA (reference sequence). This CDR3 region has 15 residues. CDR3 amino acids: CSATKPGQGTYEQYF. CDR3 DNA: TGCAGTGCGACTAAACCGGGACAGGGTACTTACGAGCAGTACTTC.

This clonotype occurred many times. The chain combines TRBV5-1 with TRBJ2-7, with D hard to call. This CDR3 is 13 amino acids long. CDR1 and CDR2 (germline): SGHRS, YFSETQ. V dropped 5 bases and J dropped 1 base, with 10 bases sitting between them. The CDR3 DNA is TGCGCCAGCAGTCCCTACTCTTCCTACGAGCAGTACTTC. Encoded protein: CASSPYSSYEQYF.

In its sample, this clonotype was seen a few times. The chain couples TRBV10-3 to TRBJ2-5; 10 bases match TRBD2. Germline V gene sequence: CDR1 ENHRY, CDR2 SYGVKD. Unmatched junction bases numbered 11, after V lost 11 bases and J lost 2 bases. The CDR3 is 15 residues long. The CDR3 here is CASIIAGGVQETQYF. CDR3 DNA sequence: TGTGCCTCCATAATAGCGGGAGGTGTACAAGAGACCCAGTACTTC.